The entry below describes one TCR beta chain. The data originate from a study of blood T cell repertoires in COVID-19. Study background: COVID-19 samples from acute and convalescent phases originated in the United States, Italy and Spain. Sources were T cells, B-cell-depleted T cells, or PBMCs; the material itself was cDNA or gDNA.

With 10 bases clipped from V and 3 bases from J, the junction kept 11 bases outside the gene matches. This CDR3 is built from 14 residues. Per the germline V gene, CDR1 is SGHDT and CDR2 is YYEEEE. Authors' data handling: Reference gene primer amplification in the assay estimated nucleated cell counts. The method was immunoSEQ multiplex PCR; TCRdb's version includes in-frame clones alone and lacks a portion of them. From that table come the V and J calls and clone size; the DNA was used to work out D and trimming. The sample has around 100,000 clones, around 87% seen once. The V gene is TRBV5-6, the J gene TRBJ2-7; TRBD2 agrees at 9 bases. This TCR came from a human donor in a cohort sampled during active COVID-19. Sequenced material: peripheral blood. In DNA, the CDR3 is TGTGCCGGGAGTAGGCGGGAGGGCTTCTACGAGCAGTACTTC. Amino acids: CAGSRREGFYEQYF.